The 30 T cell receptor beta chains given below trace back to one sample, sequenced in a study of OX40 agonist ivuxolimab in advanced cancers. The table came from immunoSEQ multiplex PCR; TCRdb's copy has only in-frame clones and leaves some out. The data contain about 36,000 clones, about 81% of them singletons. The sample here was CD4+ or CD8+ T cells sorted from blood, taken in a trial of the OX40 agonist ivuxolimab. These receptors were obtained from an adult with an advanced solid tumor such as melanoma, head and neck, liver or kidney cancer.

The chain links TRBV7-6 to TRBJ2-5; D is possibly TRBD1 (5 bases). Germline CDR1 SGHVS, CDR2 FNYEAQ. Trimming cost V 5 bases and J 5 bases, with 15 bases left between them. CDR3 size: 14 residues. CDR3 nucleotide sequence: TGTGCCAGCAGCCTGGACATTTCAGCGGAGACCCAGTACTTC. This translates into CASSLDISAETQYF.

The chain has TRBV10-1 and TRBJ2-7; 7 bases are shared with TRBD1. Germline loops: CDR1 WNHNN, CDR2 SYGVQD (reference sequence). The CDR3 loop spans 18 amino acids. V lost 1 base to trimming and J lost 4 bases; unmatched junction nucleotides: 16. CDR3 sequence reads: CASSEWLGKGGQTYEQYF. The DNA for the CDR3 is TGCGCCAGCAGTGAGTGGCTGGGGAAAGGGGGCCAGACTTACGAGCAGTACTTC.

The rearrangement joins TRBV28 to TRBJ1-2; TRBD1 matches at 12 bases. The CDR3 totals 15 residues. Per germline, CDR1 MDHEN and CDR2 SYDVKM. J lost 7 bases, V lost 6 bases, and 9 bases had no gene match. The CDR3 loop is CASRPPGTGGGGYTF. The CDR3 region has the DNA TGTGCCAGCAGACCGCCCGGGACAGGGGGCGGTGGCTACACCTTC.

This sequence joins TRBV6-5 and TRBJ2-7; no clear D gene. CDR1 and CDR2 from the germline V gene are MNHEY and SVGAGI. The CDR3 totals 14 residues. Trimming took off 2 bases at V and 6 bases at J, with 14 bases between the two ends. The CDR3 DNA reads as TGTGCCAGCAGTTACCAAGACACCCGAAGCGAGCAGTACTTC. Translating it yields CASSYQDTRSEQYF.

The chain joins TRBV5-5 to TRBJ1-1, with D perhaps TRBD1 (5 bases). Trimming shortened V by 4 bases and J by 2 bases, and 9 bases separated the two germline ends. The CDR3 consists of 13 residues. Germline V gene data show CDR1 as SGHKS and CDR2 as YYEKEE (reference sequence). The CDR3 DNA reads TGTGCCAGCAGCCTCGGGACCAACACTGAAGCTTTCTTT. It specifies CASSLGTNTEAFF.

The V and J genes are TRBV7-2 and TRBJ1-5; D may be TRBD1 (6 bases). The CDR3 has 14 residues. Trimming removed 6 bases from V and 2 bases from J, with 11 bases in between. In germline, CDR1 is SGHTA, CDR2 FQGNSA. This chain's CDR3 is CASRADSGNQPQHF. The CDR3 DNA sequence: TGTGCCAGCAGAGCGGACAGCGGCAATCAGCCCCAGCATTTT. Full variable domain (outside the CDR3, taken from reference TRBV7-2 and TRBJ1-5): GAGVSQSPSNKVTEKGKDVELRCDPISGHTALYWYRQSLGQGLEFLIYFQGNSAPDKSGLPSDRFSAERTGGSVSTLTIQRTQQEDSAVYLCASRADSGNQPQHFGDGTRLSIL.

The V and J genes are TRBV6-1 and TRBJ1-5; D gene unclear. V lost 6 bases to trimming and J lost 0 bases, with 12 bases between them. This CDR3 comprises 15 residues. CDR1 and CDR2 (germline): MNHNS, SASEGT. This chain's CDR3 is CASRPGSYSNQPQHF. The CDR3 DNA is TGTGCCAGCAGGCCAGGAAGCTATAGCAATCAGCCCCAGCATTTT.

The chain employs TRBV7-2 and TRBJ1-6; D is perhaps TRBD1 (6 bases). The CDR3 is 16 residues long. The ends were cut back, 1 base at V and 7 bases at J, with 14 bases in the middle. Per the germline V gene, CDR1 is SGHTA and CDR2 is FQGNSA. The CDR3, as DNA: TGTGCCAGCAGCTTAGAGGGGGGGCGTTGGAATTCACCCCTCCACTTT. Amino acids: CASSLEGGRWNSPLHF.

The chain employs TRBV7-2 and TRBJ1-3, with 10 nucleotides matching TRBD1. Trimming cost V 4 bases and J 2 bases; bases outside gene matches: 8. The CDR3 length is 17 residues. Germline assignment: CDR1 SGHTA and CDR2 FQGNSA. The CDR3 nucleotides are TGTGCCAGCAGCTCCGACAGGGGGCTACCCCCTGGAAACACCATATATTTT. This codes for CASSSDRGLPPGNTIYF.

The chain recombines TRBV6-6 with TRBJ2-7, with 10 bases matching TRBD2. Germline V gene sequence: CDR1 MNHNY, CDR2 SVGAGI (reference sequence). Trimming at V came to 6 bases and at J to 6 bases, leaving 8 bases not matched to a gene. The CDR3 is 14 residues long. CDR3 loop: CASSSSGRKREQYF. The CDR3 DNA reads as TGTGCCAGCAGCTCTAGCGGGAGAAAGCGCGAGCAGTACTTC.

The chain uses TRBV4-1 and TRBJ1-5; a possible D gene is TRBD1 (6 bases). Germline V gene sequence: CDR1 MGHRA, CDR2 YSYEKL. V shed 2 bases and J shed 1 base, with 15 bases lying between them. The CDR3 has 17 amino acids. For the CDR3, the DNA is TGCGCCAGCAGCCAAAAGATGAGGACAGCCAGCAATCAGCCCCAGCATTTT. Protein sequence: CASSQKMRTASNQPQHF.

Points on this clone: Other DNA sequences in the sample encode the same CDR3. The chain employs TRBV29-1 and TRBJ2-3, with 9 bases fitting TRBD2. Germline trimming cut 6 bases from V and 6 bases from J; bases unmatched to any gene: 25. Germline V lookup: CDR1 SQVTM, CDR2 ANQGSEA. CDR3 length: 19 residues. CDR3 amino acids: CSVAPRMLGLAGPVDTQYF. The CDR3 DNA follows: TGCAGCGTCGCCCCCCGGATGCTAGGGCTAGCGGGGCCGGTTGATACGCAGTATTTT.

The J gene is TRBJ2-1, the V gene TRBV20-1; tentatively, D is TRBD1 (6 bases). Germline CDR1 is DFQATT and CDR2 is SNEGSKA (reference sequence). There are 10 residues in the CDR3. V lost 6 bases and J 12 bases, leaving 12 bases between the germline ends. The CDR3 is CSASQGVQFF. In DNA, the CDR3 is TGCAGTGCGTCACAGGGTGTGCAGTTCTTC.

The chain joins TRBV11-3 to TRBJ2-2, with 12 bases fitting TRBD2. The V segment lost 5 bases and the J segment 2 bases; nucleotides outside the gene matches: 6. Germline V lookup: CDR1 SGHNT, CDR2 YENEEA. The CDR3 runs 17 residues. The CDR3 region is CASSVRTSGENTGELFF. The CDR3 region has the DNA TGTGCCAGCAGCGTCCGGACTAGCGGGGAAAACACCGGGGAGCTGTTTTTT.

This clone showed up just once. V is TRBV29-1 and J is TRBJ1-5; possibly TRBD1 for D (5 bases). The CDR3 contains 13 residues. Trimming took off 7 bases at V and 5 bases at J, with 15 bases between the two ends. CDR1 SQVTM and CDR2 ANQGSEA come from the germline V gene. The CDR3 is CSAGQARYQPQHF. The CDR3 DNA reads TGCAGCGCAGGGCAGGCCCGATATCAGCCCCAGCATTTT.

The rearrangement links TRBV30 to TRBJ2-2, with 7 bases fitting TRBD2. CDR3 length equals 18 residues. V was clipped by 0 bases and J by 1 base; unmatched bases: 11. Per the germline V gene, CDR1 is GTSNPN and CDR2 is SVGIG (reference sequence). In DNA, the CDR3 is TGTGCCTGGAGTGTACTCGGGACTACCAGCAGGAACACCGGGGAGCTGTTTTTT. Amino acids: CAWSVLGTTSRNTGELFF. Together with reference TRBV30 and TRBJ2-2, the CDR3 gives the full variable domain: SQTIHQWPATLVQPVGSPLSLECTVEGTSNPNLYWYRQAAGRGLQLLFYSVGIGQISSEVPQNLSASRPQDRQFILSSKKLLLSDSGFYLCAWSVLGTTSRNTGELFFGEGSRLTVL.

This rearrangement joins TRBV6-5 to TRBJ2-1, with D maybe TRBD2 (5 bases). The CDR3 runs 15 residues. Germline values: CDR1 MNHEY, CDR2 SVGAGI. Trimming pared 2 bases from V and 7 bases from J, leaving 15 bases between. DNA for the CDR3: TGTGCCAGCAGTTACGTAGGACGGGGAGCGAATGAGCAGTTCTTC. This gives the protein CASSYVGRGANEQFF.

The J gene is TRBJ2-1, the V gene TRBV28, with 8 bases lining up with TRBD1. V trimming: 6 bases; J trimming: 15 bases; junction bases outside the gene matches: 19. The V gene's germline CDR1 is MDHEN and CDR2 SYDVKM. This CDR3 is 15 amino acids long. The CDR3 sequence is CASSPDRGLTGVRFF. CDR3 DNA: TGTGCCAGCAGCCCAGACAGGGGACTTACCGGTGTGCGGTTCTTC.

The CDR3 region has the DNA TGTGCCAGCAGTTACTCCGGCGATGGCTACACCTTC. Amino acid sequence: CASSYSGDGYTF. The rearrangement uses TRBV6-5 and TRBJ1-2; D ambiguous. The CDR3 is 12 amino acids. The V end lost 0 bases, the J end lost 6 bases, and 5 bases lay between the germline ends. The V gene's germline CDR1 is MNHEY and CDR2 SVGAGI.

The chain links TRBV5-1 to TRBJ2-3, with TRBD2 identical over 15 bases. The CDR3 is made up of 17 amino acids. Germline V gives CDR1 SGHRS, CDR2 YFSETQ. J gave up 6 bases and V 0 bases, and 5 bases lay outside the gene matches. The CDR3 here is CASSLGTSGGARDTQYF. CDR3 in DNA: TGCGCCAGCAGCTTGGGGACTAGCGGGGGGGCTAGGGATACGCAGTATTTT.

The chain couples TRBV6-1 to TRBJ2-4, with 11 bases lining up with TRBD1. The CDR3 sequence is 15 residues long. CDR1 is MNHNS, CDR2 SASEGT, per germline. With V trimmed by 8 bases and J by 1 base, 4 bases remained unmatched. CDR3 sequence (DNA): TGTGCCAGCGGGGGACAGGGGGTTGCCAAAAACATTCAGTACTTC. It codes for CASGGQGVAKNIQYF.

The genes are TRBV5-6 and TRBJ1-1; D is ambiguous. The CDR3 contains 13 residues. Trimming removed 2 bases at V and 1 base at J, with 6 bases between. CDR1 is SGHDT and CDR2 is YYEEEE in the germline V gene. CDR3 sequence reads: CASSFTGNTEAFF. In nucleotides, the CDR3 is TGTGCCAGCAGCTTTACGGGGAACACTGAAGCTTTCTTT.

A few counts support this clone. This chain joins TRBV6-1 and TRBJ1-5, with 11 bases identical to TRBD1. The CDR3 length is 15 residues. Germline lookup yields CDR1 MNHNS and CDR2 SASEGT. The J segment lost 3 bases and the V segment lost 5 bases, leaving 3 bases of the junction unmatched. The CDR3 is CASSRDRGINQPQHF. CDR3 in DNA: TGTGCCAGCAGTCGGGACAGGGGGATCAATCAGCCCCAGCATTTT.

The chain combines TRBV11-2 with TRBJ2-1; 11 bases line up with TRBD2. Germline V gene lookup returns CDR1 SGHAT and CDR2 FQNNGV. The CDR3 totals 17 residues. With V trimmed by 0 bases and J by 8 bases, 9 bases remained unmatched. The CDR3 coding sequence is TGTGCCAGCAGCTTAGAAATTCTAGCGGGGGGCCGGGATGAGCAGTTCTTC. It yields the protein CASSLEILAGGRDEQFF.

The chain carries TRBV30 and TRBJ2-1; no clear D. Looked up from germline, CDR1 is GTSNPN and CDR2 is SVGIG (reference sequence). V lost 2 bases, J lost 7 bases, and 18 bases lay in between. CDR3 length: 15 residues. The CDR3 is CAWSPGRLGRNEQFF. Here the CDR3 DNA reads TGTGCCTGGAGTCCCGGTCGTTTGGGCCGAAATGAGCAGTTCTTC.

The chain has TRBV30 and TRBJ1-5; D may be TRBD1 (6 bases). The CDR3 is 12 amino acids. Trimming stripped 4 bases from V and 4 bases from J, with 8 bases between. CDR1 and CDR2 (germline): GTSNPN, SVGIG (reference sequence). As DNA, the CDR3 is TGTGCCTGGAAACAGGGAAATCAGCCCCAGCATTTT. It yields the protein CAWKQGNQPQHF.

The CDR3 nucleotides are TGTGCCAGTAACCCCCAGGGGGCAAATTCACCCCTCCACTTT. It codes for CASNPQGANSPLHF. This chain links TRBV6-1 with TRBJ1-6; 8 bases are shared with TRBD1. Germline V CDR1 and CDR2: MNHNS, SASEGT. With V trimmed by 9 bases and J by 7 bases, 8 bases remained unmatched. This CDR3 region has 14 residues.

The chain links TRBV11-2 to TRBJ2-7, with D possibly matching TRBD2 (6 bases). The CDR3 extends over 15 amino acids. Germline V gene sequence: CDR1 SGHAT, CDR2 FQNNGV. Trimming shortened V by 5 bases and J by 5 bases, and 19 bases separated the two germline ends. CDR3 sequence reads: CASSARGIWGHEQYF. In nucleotides, the CDR3 is TGTGCCAGCAGCGCCCGCGGGATATGGGGCCACGAGCAGTACTTC.

In DNA, the CDR3 is TGTGCCAGCAGTTACGGGGGACTAGCGGGAGTAGAGACCCAGTACTTC. It translates to CASSYGGLAGVETQYF. This chain connects TRBV6-5 to TRBJ2-5; 14 bases line up with TRBD2. Germline trimming cut 2 bases from V and 4 bases from J; bases unmatched to any gene: 3. The CDR3 consists of 16 residues. Germline V lookup: CDR1 MNHEY, CDR2 SVGAGI.

V is TRBV5-1 and J is TRBJ2-2; 8 positions agree with TRBD1. CDR3 length equals 15 residues. Germline CDR1 and CDR2: SGHRS and YFSETQ. V gave up 1 base and J gave up 5 bases; unmatched junction bases: 4. The CDR3 bases are TGCGCCAGCAGCTTGTGGACAGGGTCGACCGGGGAGCTGTTTTTT. Protein sequence: CASSLWTGSTGELFF.